Below are 30 T cell receptor beta chains sequenced from a single sample in a study of T cells in Graves' hyperthyroidism and ophthalmopathy. It was RNA transcripts that yielded the amplified TCR beta CDR3 regions. Carried out on the TCR CDR3, a first-round RT-PCR used the HTBI primer set. TCRdb used MiXCR to reprocess the multiplex PCR reads, holding one entry per CDR3 protein. The repertoire holds hundreds of thousands of distinct CDR3 sequences, with about 15% as singletons. Sequenced sample: blood. Receptors were obtained from a middle-aged woman with Graves' hyperthyroidism.

This chain's CDR3 is CASTQGEGPGYMNTEAFF. CDR3 in DNA: TGTGCCAGCACTCAGGGGGAGGGGCCGGGATACATGAACACTGAAGCTTTCTTT. J is TRBJ1-1 and V is TRBV28; 7 nucleotides line up with TRBD1. This CDR3 region has 18 residues. V trimming: 7 bases; J trimming: 0 bases; junction bases outside the gene matches: 17. Germline CDR1 MDHEN, CDR2 SYDVKM.

The gene calls are TRBV20-1 and TRBJ2-7; perhaps TRBD2 as D (5 bases). CDR1 and CDR2 (germline): DFQATT, SNEGSKA (reference sequence). The CDR3 sequence is 14 residues long. V gave up 1 base and J gave up 2 bases, with 12 bases separating them. CDR3: CSARAIGIPYEQYF. In DNA form, the CDR3 reads TGCAGTGCTAGAGCGATCGGGATTCCCTACGAGCAGTACTTC.

This clonotype was counted a few times. The chain carries TRBV12-3 or TRBV12-4 and TRBJ2-6, with 9 bases aligning to TRBD2. This CDR3 contains 16 residues. J gave up 0 bases and V 5 bases, and 2 bases lay outside the gene matches. Here the CDR3 reads CASSPSGNSGANVLTF. The DNA for the CDR3 is TGTGCCAGCAGTCCTAGCGGGAACTCTGGGGCCAACGTCCTGACTTTC.

This chain joins TRBV5-1 and TRBJ2-7, with D possibly matching TRBD2 (5 bases). The V end was cut by 0 bases, the J end by 5 bases, with 18 bases between. The CDR3 runs to 16 residues. The germline V gene has CDR1 SGHRS and CDR2 YFSETQ. The CDR3 is CASSLDIGRGLNEQYF. The CDR3 DNA reads TGCGCCAGCAGCTTGGACATTGGACGGGGTTTGAACGAGCAGTACTTC.

This clonotype was found many times. The rearrangement uses TRBV6-1 and TRBJ1-2; D not resolved. Germline CDR1 reads MNHNS; CDR2 reads SASEGT. This CDR3 contains 16 residues. V lost 0 bases and J lost 8, with 19 bases in between. CDR3 in DNA: TGTGCCAGCAGTGAAGCTTCTACGGGAAGAACGCAGGGCTACACCTTC. Residues: CASSEASTGRTQGYTF.

In this sample, this clonotype turned up many times. The chain joins TRBV7-9 to TRBJ1-1; D uncertain. The ends were cut back, 7 bases at V and 1 base at J, with 10 bases in the middle. The CDR3 sequence is 13 residues long. CDR1 is SEHNR, CDR2 FQNEAQ, per germline (reference sequence). CDR3 coding DNA: TGTGCCAGCACCCCGCCGGCGAACACTGAAGCTTTCTTT. Its translation is CASTPPANTEAFF.

This clonotype was detected ten times or more. This sequence joins TRBV12-3 or TRBV12-4 and TRBJ2-2; D may match TRBD1 or TRBD2 (5 bases each). CDR3 length: 17 amino acids. V lost 6 bases, J lost 0 bases, and 17 bases lay in between. CDR3 residues: CASRSLGTDANTGELFF. DNA of the CDR3: TGTGCCAGCAGGAGCCTCGGGACGGACGCGAACACCGGGGAGCTGTTTTTT.

The chain has TRBV9 and TRBJ2-2; D is uncertain. V was shortened by 0 bases and J by 6 bases, with 15 bases between the two germline ends. Germline lookup yields CDR1 SGDLS and CDR2 YYNGEE. This CDR3 spans 16 amino acids. This CDR3 is CASSVGPPSSAGELFF. The CDR3 bases are TGTGCCAGCAGCGTAGGGCCCCCGAGCAGCGCCGGGGAGCTGTTTTTT.

This chain connects TRBV28 to TRBJ1-5; D is unclear. This CDR3 has 16 amino acids. Germline CDR1 and CDR2: MDHEN and SYDVKM. V was shortened by 6 bases and J by 7 bases, with 22 bases between the two germline ends. DNA of the CDR3: TGTGCCAGCAGATCCATTAGGGAGGGATTTCAGCAGCCCCAGCATTTT. Amino acid sequence: CASRSIREGFQQPQHF. Complete variable domain (other parts from reference TRBV28 and TRBJ1-5): DVKVTQSSRYLVKRTGEKVFLECVQDMDHENMFWYRQDPGLGLRLIYFSYDVKMKEKGDIPEGYSVSREKKERFSLILESASTNQTSMYLCASRSIREGFQQPQHFGDGTRLSIL.

This clonotype was recorded at least ten times. The chain combines TRBV27 with TRBJ2-1, with 9 nucleotides matching TRBD2. V was clipped by 6 bases and J by 2 bases; unmatched bases: 11. Germline loops: CDR1 MNHEY, CDR2 SMNVEV (reference sequence). CDR3 length: 17 amino acids. The CDR3 region has the DNA TGTGCCAGCAGGCCCCGGGGTGCGGGAGGGACCTACAATGAGCAGTTCTTC. Residues: CASRPRGAGGTYNEQFF.

This clonotype has a count of ten or more. The rearrangement links TRBV2 to TRBJ1-3; D call uncertain. Germline assignment: CDR1 SNHLY and CDR2 FYNNEI. The CDR3 has 13 residues. Deletions cut 7 bases from V and 4 bases from J, with 11 bases between. The CDR3 loop is CASKSRGGNTIYF. CDR3 coding DNA: TGTGCCAGCAAAAGTCGCGGCGGAAACACCATATATTTT.

The chain is built from TRBV29-1 and TRBJ1-2; 7 nucleotides line up with TRBD1. From germline, CDR1 is SQVTM and CDR2 ANQGSEA. Trimming at V came to 4 bases and at J to 8 bases, leaving 10 bases not matched to a gene. This CDR3 is built from 13 residues. Written as DNA, the CDR3 is TGCAGCGTTGCGACAGGGACGGGAGGCGGCTACACCTTC. Its protein is CSVATGTGGGYTF.

This clonotype was recorded at least ten times. The J gene is TRBJ2-7, the V gene TRBV28; 9 bases align to TRBD1. Germline V gene lookup returns CDR1 MDHEN and CDR2 SYDVKM. The CDR3 covers 14 residues. The V gene end was trimmed by 3 bases and the J gene end by 4 bases; junction bases not matched to a gene: 4. The CDR3 bases are TGTGCCAGCAGTTTTAGACAGGGGGGTTACGAGCAGTACTTC. Translated, it gives CASSFRQGGYEQYF.

Only a few counts were recorded for this clonotype. The gene calls are TRBV28 and TRBJ2-6, with unresolved D. This CDR3 has 16 residues. V lost 5 bases and J lost 0, with 11 bases in between. The germline CDR1 and CDR2 sequences are MDHEN and SYDVKM. The CDR3 here is CASSRQRRSGANVLTF. The CDR3, as DNA: TGTGCCAGCAGTCGTCAACGGCGCTCTGGGGCCAACGTCCTGACTTTC.

A few counts support this clonotype. This sequence joins TRBV14 and TRBJ2-1, with 15 bases fitting TRBD2. The CDR3 is 15 amino acids. Per the germline V gene, CDR1 is SGHDN and CDR2 is FVKESK. J lost 8 bases, V lost 2 bases, and 1 base had no gene match. The CDR3 coding sequence is TGTGCCAGCAGCCAATGGACTAGCGGGAGGGATGAGCAGTTCTTC. Its translation is CASSQWTSGRDEQFF. The full variable domain, rest sourced from reference TRBV14 and TRBJ2-1, is EAGVTQFPSHSVIEKGQTVTLRCDPISGHDNLYWYRRVMGKEIKFLLHFVKESKQDESGMPNNRFLAERTGGTYSTLKVQPAELEDSGVYFCASSQWTSGRDEQFFGPGTRLTVL.

This clonotype was seen only a few times. The gene calls are TRBV7-8 and TRBJ2-5; the D gene could be TRBD1 or TRBD2 (5 bases each). The CDR3 loop spans 14 amino acids. V lost 5 bases and J lost 1, with 11 bases in between. CDR1 is SGHVS, CDR2 FQNEAQ, per germline. The CDR3 bases are TGTGCCAGCAGCCGGGGACGGACCCAAGAGACCCAGTACTTC. It translates to CASSRGRTQETQYF.

The J gene is TRBJ2-3, the V gene TRBV4-1; TRBD2 matches 7 bases. The CDR3 loop spans 14 amino acids. Germline CDR1 reads MGHRA; CDR2 reads YSYEKL. Trimming cost V 0 bases and J 6 bases; bases outside gene matches: 3. The CDR3 reads CASSQDSGGDTQYF. CDR3 nucleotides: TGCGCCAGCAGCCAAGATTCGGGAGGCGATACGCAGTATTTT.

This clonotype was seen ten or more times. The CDR3 protein is CASSADRKETQYF. DNA of the CDR3: TGTGCCAGCAGTGCCGACAGAAAAGAGACCCAGTACTTC. This chain uses TRBV2 with TRBJ2-5; weak D call: TRBD1 (5 bases). Germline CDR1 and CDR2: SNHLY and FYNNEI. The CDR3 is made up of 13 amino acids. Trimming cost V 4 bases and J 3 bases, with 9 bases left between them.

This clonotype was counted at least ten times. This chain uses TRBV11-2 with TRBJ2-7, with D unclear. Germline CDR1 and CDR2: SGHAT and FQNNGV. The CDR3 loop spans 13 amino acids. V lost 5 bases and J lost 1, with 9 bases in between. CDR3 sequence (DNA): TGTGCCAGCAGCCGCCCGGTGTCCTACGAGCAGTACTTC. This sequence encodes CASSRPVSYEQYF.

This clonotype was seen a few times. The chain carries TRBV18 and TRBJ2-7; no clear D. The CDR3 contains 15 residues. Germline V lookup: CDR1 KGHSH, CDR2 LQKENI. V dropped 0 bases and J dropped 0 bases, with 9 bases sitting between them. CDR3 in amino acids: CASSPPGKASYEQYF. In DNA, the CDR3 is TGTGCCAGCTCACCACCGGGCAAGGCCTCCTACGAGCAGTACTTC. Looking up the rest from reference TRBV18 and TRBJ2-7 gives the full variable domain: NAGVMQNPRHLVRRRGQEARLRCSPMKGHSHVYWYRQLPEEGLKFMVYLQKENIIDESGMPKERFSAEFPKEGPSILRIQQVVRGDSAAYFCASSPPGKASYEQYFGPGTRLTVT.

This clonotype was seen at least ten times. This chain links TRBV28 with TRBJ2-1; TRBD2 matches at 10 bases. The CDR3 is 15 amino acids. Trimming at V came to 5 bases and at J to 8 bases, leaving 9 bases not matched to a gene. CDR1 is MDHEN and CDR2 is SYDVKM in the germline V gene. CDR3 residues: CASSTPGTSVDEQFF. In nucleotides, the CDR3 is TGTGCCAGCAGTACTCCCGGGACTAGCGTGGATGAGCAGTTCTTC.

The V gene is TRBV4-1, the J gene TRBJ1-4; maybe TRBD1 (6 bases). The CDR3 contains 17 residues. V shed 4 bases and J shed 0 bases, with 15 bases lying between them. Per the germline V gene, CDR1 is MGHRA and CDR2 is YSYEKL. The CDR3 region has the DNA TGCGCCAGCAGCCCCAGGACAGACCCCACAACTAATGAAAAACTGTTTTTT. Its translation is CASSPRTDPTTNEKLFF.

The chain is built from TRBV29-1 and TRBJ2-3, with a tentative D call TRBD1 (6 bases). This CDR3 has 16 amino acids. CDR1 and CDR2 (germline): SQVTM, ANQGSEA. The ends were cut back, 5 bases at V and 7 bases at J, with 25 bases in the middle. Written as DNA, the CDR3 is TGCAGCGTTACCGCGAAGGGGGACCTAGGGCTAAATACGCAGTATTTT. Amino acids: CSVTAKGDLGLNTQYF.

This clonotype was seen a few times. This sequence joins TRBV19 and TRBJ1-4; D uncertain. Looked up from germline, CDR1 is LNHDA and CDR2 is SQIVND (reference sequence). With 5 bases removed from V and 1 base from J, the gap between germline ends came to 14 bases. The CDR3 is made up of 16 amino acids. The CDR3 nucleotides read TGTGCCAGTAGTGGCCGGTCCCCGGGAACTAATGAAAAACTGTTTTTT. It translates to CASSGRSPGTNEKLFF.

Concerning this clonotype: The conserved phenylalanine or tryptophan normally closing the CDR3 is absent here, so this likely arose from a read error. V usage is TRBV5-1 and J usage is TRBJ2-1; TRBD2 is a possible D gene (6 bases). Germline V gene lookup returns CDR1 SGHRS and CDR2 YFSETQ. The V gene lost 3 bases and the J gene lost 3 bases, with 13 bases spanning the gap. This CDR3 comprises 15 residues. The CDR3 spells CASSWSGVSYNEQFS. CDR3 DNA sequence: TGCGCCAGCAGCTGGTCGGGAGTGAGCTACAATGAGCAGTTCTCC.

This clonotype was observed at least ten times. The CDR3 coding sequence is TGTGCCAGCAGGGACAGACTAGCGGGAGGTGCAGATACGCAGTATTTT. Its translation: CASRDRLAGGADTQYF. The chain couples TRBV12-3 or TRBV12-4 to TRBJ2-3; 13 positions match TRBD2. Trimming at V came to 6 bases and at J to 4 bases, leaving 7 bases not matched to a gene. This CDR3 has 16 amino acids.

This clonotype has ten or more counts. The V call is TRBV5-1, the J call TRBJ2-3, with 7 positions matching TRBD2. V was clipped by 4 bases and J by 1 base; unmatched bases: 9. The length of the CDR3 is 16 residues. Per germline, CDR1 SGHRS and CDR2 YFSETQ. The CDR3 is CASSSQGGFGTDTQYF. In DNA, the CDR3 is TGCGCCAGCAGCAGCCAGGGAGGGTTTGGCACAGATACGCAGTATTTT.

This sequence joins TRBV15 and TRBJ2-1; D gene ambiguous. Germline loops: CDR1 LNHNV, CDR2 YYDKDF (reference sequence). This CDR3 comprises 13 residues. Trimming removed 5 bases at V and 6 bases at J, with 11 bases between. The CDR3 nucleotides read TGTGCCACCAGCTTTATAAGTGGCAATGAGCAGTTCTTC. Translation: CATSFISGNEQFF.

This clonotype was found many times. The chain combines TRBV6-1 with TRBJ2-1; D unclear. Germline CDR1 reads MNHNS; CDR2 reads SASEGT. Trimming took 5 bases from V and 5 from J, leaving 10 bases between them. The CDR3 loop spans 13 amino acids. The CDR3 region has the DNA TGTGCCAGCAGTCGACCTACGGACAATGAGCAGTTCTTC. Translated, it gives CASSRPTDNEQFF.

The sample holds many counts of this clonotype. The rearrangement uses TRBV7-2 and TRBJ1-5; 7 bases match TRBD1. The germline CDR1 and CDR2 sequences are SGHTA and FQGNSA. J was trimmed by 1 base and V by 5 bases; bases with no gene match: 8. The CDR3 has 16 amino acids. This CDR3 is CASSHFTGVSNQPQHF. DNA of the CDR3: TGTGCCAGCAGCCACTTTACAGGGGTGAGCAATCAGCCCCAGCATTTT.